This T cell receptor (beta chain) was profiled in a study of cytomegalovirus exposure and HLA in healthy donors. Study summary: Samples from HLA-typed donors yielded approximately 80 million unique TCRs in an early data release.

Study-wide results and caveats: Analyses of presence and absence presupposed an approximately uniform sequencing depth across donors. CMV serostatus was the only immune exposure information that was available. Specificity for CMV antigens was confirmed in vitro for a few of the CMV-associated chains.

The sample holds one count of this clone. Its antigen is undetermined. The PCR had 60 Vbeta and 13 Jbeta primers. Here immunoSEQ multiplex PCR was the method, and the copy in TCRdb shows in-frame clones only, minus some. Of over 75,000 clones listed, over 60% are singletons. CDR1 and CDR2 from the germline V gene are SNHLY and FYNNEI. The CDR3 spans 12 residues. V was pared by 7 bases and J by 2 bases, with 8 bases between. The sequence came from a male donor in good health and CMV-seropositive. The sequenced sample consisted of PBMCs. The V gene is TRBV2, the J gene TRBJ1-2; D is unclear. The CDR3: CASKTSNYGYTF. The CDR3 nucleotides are TGTGCCAGCAAGACATCGAACTATGGCTACACCTTC.